The present T cell receptor (beta chain) was sequenced within a study of T cells in Graves' hyperthyroidism and ophthalmopathy. J gave up 8 bases and V 4 bases, and 5 bases lay outside the gene matches. Per germline, CDR1 SNHLY and CDR2 FYNNEI. The CDR3 length is 13 residues. There were TCR beta CDR3 regions amplified from RNA transcripts. The TCR CDR3 first-round RT-PCR relied on the HTBI primer set. MiXCR, applied by TCRdb to the multiplex PCR reads, yields one record per CDR3 protein. In the table there are roughly 300,000 distinct CDR3 sequences, around a sixth of which are singletons. This clonotype came up many times. Its specificity is unknown. Study-level points and caveats: Ophthalmopathy and stable hyperthyroidism were separated by a 13 V-J model. Clonotypes that were expanded in thyroid above 0.001 mostly appeared in blood too.

Based on clinical symptoms, serum thyroxine and TRAb, thyroid ultrasound and orbital computed tomography, diagnoses were reached. Using around 10 ml of fresh peripheral blood, PBMCs were prepared. This sequence joins TRBV2 and TRBJ2-1; 7 bases are a match to TRBD1. The specimen sequenced was blood. This TCR was sampled from a woman in her 50s with Graves' hyperthyroidism. Here the CDR3 reads CASSGLQGYEQFF. Written as DNA, the CDR3 is TGTGCCAGCAGTGGACTACAGGGGTATGAGCAGTTCTTC.